This is a list of T cell receptor beta chains from one sample in a study of regulatory T cells in long-lasting Graves disease. TCRdb called the multiplex PCR reads again in MiXCR, with one record for every CDR3 protein. Of approximately 400,000 distinct CDR3 sequences listed, more than 20% are singletons. Material: peripheral blood mononuclear cells (PBMCs), obtained when the disease was refractory, from a patient treated with antithyroid drugs. These receptors originate from a female donor with Graves disease. Both conserved end residues are part of each CDR3. A D gene is named only where the DNA matches it firmly. Rows give clone size only sometimes, using once, few, many, or a class for an expanded clone.

d_call cdr3_length j_call v_call clone_size cdr3_nt cdr3_aa
TRBD2 15 TRBJ2-4 TRBV25-1 NA TGTGCCAGCAGTGAATTAGCGGGAGATGTAAACATTCAGTACTTC CASSELAGDVNIQYF
TRBD1 15 TRBJ1-5 TRBV19 NA TGTGCCAGTAGTATCAACAGGGGTCTTGGGCAGCCCCAGCATTTT CASSINRGLGQPQHF
NA 14 TRBJ1-4 TRBV3-1 many TGTGCCAGCAGCTCGGAGATTAGGAATGAAAAACTGTTTTTT CASSSEIRNEKLFF
NA 13 TRBJ2-7 TRBV5-5 many TGTGCCAGCAGCCCCGTCGGCTCCTACGAGCAGTACTTC CASSPVGSYEQYF
NA 14 TRBJ2-2 TRBV6-2/TRBV6-3 once TGTGCCAGCCGGCGACAGAGGTTAACCGGGGAGCTGTTTTTT CASRRQRLTGELFF
NA 14 TRBJ1-2 TRBV5-1 NA TGCGCCAGCAGCTATCGGGGGAAGGACTATGGCTACACCTTC CASSYRGKDYGYTF
NA 13 TRBJ2-1 TRBV5-1 NA TGCGCCAGCAGCTTAAATTTGAATAATGAGCAGTTCTTC CASSLNLNNEQFF
TRBD2 16 TRBJ2-2 TRBV30 many TGTGCCTGGGCTCCGGGACTAGCGGGAGGCGGCGGGGAGCTGTTTTTT CAWAPGLAGGGGELFF
NA 13 TRBJ2-7 TRBV7-2 many TGTGCCAGCAGCTTAGATGGTACCTACGAGCAGTACTTC CASSLDGTYEQYF
NA 16 TRBJ2-5 TRBV7-9 few TGTGCCAGCAGCCACCGCGGCGGACAGTACCAAGAGACCCAGTACTTC CASSHRGGQYQETQYF
NA 14 TRBJ2-6 TRBV27 NA TGTGCCAGCAGTTCTATTTCTGGGGCCAACGTCCTGACTTTC CASSSISGANVLTF
NA 15 TRBJ2-2 TRBV19 few TGTGCCAGTAGTAAAGACAGAGCGAACACCGGGGAGCTGTTTTTT CASSKDRANTGELFF
NA 14 TRBJ2-2 TRBV10-3 NA TGTGCCATGCAAGGGGGTAGAGACACCGGGGAGCTGTTTTTT CAMQGGRDTGELFF
TRBD1 13 TRBJ2-2 TRBV7-9 NA TGTGCCAGCAGTTACAGGGGTGAAGGGGAGCTGTTTTTT CASSYRGEGELFF